The sequence of this T cell receptor beta chain was determined in a study of T cell repertoires in urothelial bladder cancer (dated by TCRdb to about 2019). The study in broad terms: Clinical stages of the roughly twelve resected lesions were three cT0, three cTa, three cT1 and three cT2 or greater. Approximately 11 resected bladder lesions, made up of urothelial carcinoma (UC+) and benign (UC-) specimens, were studied. In the study, clonality of the TCR repertoire in bladder tumors was compared against clonality in benign bladder inflammation. Around eleven patients who had bladder lesions and were undergoing transurethral resection were prospectively identified. Summary of the overall study and its limitations: Urothelial carcinoma specimens contained fewer T cells than benign specimens, with a median of approximately 5,000 versus 26,000. A median tumor infiltrating lymphocyte percentage of roughly 2% was observed in carcinoma specimens, compared with about 12% in benign specimens. A single T-cell clone reached up to roughly 17% of infiltrating lymphocytes in carcinoma specimens, compared with 1.5% to 2% in benign specimens.

Bladder lesion specimens were collected at transurethral resection and stored at -80C. DNA was isolated from bladder specimens obtained during transurethral resection. V is shortened by 4 bases, J by 5 bases, and the region joining them spans 15 bases. The germline V gene (reference sequence) yields SGHNT for CDR1 and YYREEE for CDR2. The cysteine opens and the phenylalanine closes a CDR3 of 14 amino acids. This entry keeps only the CDR3 DNA: 42 bases, framed from base 1. Comment on this clone: No cognate antigen has been identified for it. Per-base quality was not reported, and no clone a single base away is much larger than it.

The TCR beta chain CDR3 region was sequenced with the immunoSEQ assay. The paper's processing steps were these. T-cell fraction, clonal dominance and maximum TCR clone frequency were calculated for each specimen. This is the immuneACCESS table as TCRdb keeps it, with only in-frame sequences that have V and J called. A part of the clones is gone; compared with another copy, unresolved V genes explain less than half, and the rest is unexplained. The DNA was the basis for D and trimming; V, J and clone size are from that table. Within this sample are about 13,000 clones, with less than 75% of them counted one time only. The biggest ten clones account for 8.5% to 9% of the sample.

The sequence came from a human donor with urothelial carcinoma. The sequencing input was tumor-infiltrating cells from bladder cancer. In this chain, TRBV5-4 is recombined with TRBJ1-1; TRBD1 could be the D gene, as 6 bases match. The CDR3 is CASSLKIGGTEAFF. In nucleotide form, the sequence is TGTGCCAGCAGCCTTAAAATAGGGGGGACTGAAGCTTTCTTT.